These T cell receptor beta chains were read from a single sample in a study of early T cells in non-severe SARS-CoV-2 infection. TCRdb recomputed calls from the 5' RACE reads with MiXCR, one row per CDR3 protein. Here the sample spans approximately 83,000 distinct CDR3 sequences, about 14% being singletons. Sequenced material: whole blood. Receptors originate from an adult who was a healthcare worker with PCR-confirmed SARS-CoV-2 infection or an uninfected control (not recorded which). Both conserved end residues are part of each CDR3. Fields, in order: J gene, V gene, CDR3 protein.

j_gene: TRBJ1-5; v_gene: TRBV29-1; CDR3aa: CSARGHNQPQHF
j_gene: TRBJ1-6; v_gene: TRBV3-1; CDR3aa: CASSLEHSPLHF
j_gene: TRBJ2-1; v_gene: TRBV19; CDR3aa: CASSHGGAYNEQFF
j_gene: TRBJ1-1; v_gene: TRBV20-1; CDR3aa: CSGGRMNTEAFF
j_gene: TRBJ2-2; v_gene: TRBV4-1; CDR3aa: CASSHHTGMNTGELFF
j_gene: TRBJ2-3; v_gene: TRBV19; CDR3aa: CASSPERTGISDTQYF
j_gene: TRBJ2-5; v_gene: TRBV28; CDR3aa: CASSLRSGPTPETQYF
j_gene: TRBJ1-2; v_gene: TRBV20-1; CDR3aa: CSARTQPGTFYTF
j_gene: TRBJ2-1; v_gene: TRBV19; CDR3aa: CASRASRGRFDPPRVSYNEQFF
j_gene: TRBJ1-5; v_gene: TRBV6-1; CDR3aa: CASSEIWNQPQHF
j_gene: TRBJ1-1; v_gene: TRBV7-9; CDR3aa: CASSNGQGYTEAFF
j_gene: TRBJ2-2; v_gene: TRBV4-2; CDR3aa: CASSQGIPNTGELFF
j_gene: TRBJ2-7; v_gene: TRBV29-1; CDR3aa: CSAGQGDYEQYF
j_gene: TRBJ1-4; v_gene: TRBV12-3/TRBV12-4; CDR3aa: CASSARQGTDEKLFF
j_gene: TRBJ1-5; v_gene: TRBV7-6; CDR3aa: CAIKKTGPYSNQPQHF
j_gene: TRBJ1-1; v_gene: TRBV25-1; CDR3aa: CASSERGQGRTEAFF
j_gene: TRBJ2-5; v_gene: TRBV18; CDR3aa: CASSPRGLQETQYF
j_gene: TRBJ2-2; v_gene: TRBV28; CDR3aa: CASRWGGELFF
j_gene: TRBJ1-5; v_gene: TRBV12-5; CDR3aa: CASGRGTGSEQPQHF
j_gene: TRBJ2-7; v_gene: TRBV27; CDR3aa: CASSFSSSYEQYF